The 27 T cell receptor beta chains below come from one sample, sequenced in a study of spatial heterogeneity in lung cancer. Described time point: sample taken at primary tumor resection. TCRdb independently ran MiXCR on the 5' RACE reads; one entry per CDR3 protein. The sample consists of 40,000 to 45,000 distinct CDR3 sequences, roughly 15% of them appearing once. The sequenced sample was PBMCs, obtained at surgery. The receptors derive from a male donor with early-stage non-small cell lung cancer.

The chain combines TRBV7-9 with TRBJ1-5; 7 bases fit TRBD1. From germline, CDR1 is SEHNR and CDR2 FQNEAQ (reference sequence). Trimming removed 5 bases from V and 7 bases from J; junction bases left unmatched: 5. This CDR3 has 13 residues. CDR3 residues: CASSTDRAQPQHF. DNA of the CDR3: TGTGCCAGCAGCACTGACAGGGCCCAGCCCCAGCATTTT. Based on the CDR3 plus reference TRBV7-9 and TRBJ1-5, the full variable domain is DTGVSQNPRHKITKRGQNVTFRCDPISEHNRLYWYRQTLGQGPEFLTYFQNEAQLEKSRLLSDRFSAERPKGSFSTLEIQRTEQGDSAMYLCASSTDRAQPQHFGDGTRLSIL.

The chain carries TRBV5-1 and TRBJ2-5; weak D call: TRBD1 (6 bases). CDR1 is SGHRS and CDR2 is YFSETQ in the germline V gene. This CDR3 region has 17 residues. V was cut by 0 bases and J by 0 bases, with 15 bases left in between. The CDR3 bases are TGCGCCAGCAGCTTGGCCACTAATCGGGACAACCAAGAGACCCAGTACTTC. Protein sequence: CASSLATNRDNQETQYF.

This clonotype was seen ten or more times. The V call is TRBV6-1, the J call TRBJ2-3, with no clear D. This CDR3 region has 12 residues. The germline V gene encodes CDR1 MNHNS and CDR2 SASEGT. Trimming removed 2 bases at V and 3 bases at J, with 3 bases between. CDR3 sequence (DNA): TGTGCCAGCAGTGAACAGACAGATACGCAGTATTTT. Residues: CASSEQTDTQYF.

The genes are TRBV7-9 and TRBJ2-3; D is uncertain. The CDR3 runs to 14 residues. V was cut by 0 bases and J by 5 bases, with 9 bases left in between. Germline CDR1 reads SEHNR; CDR2 reads FQNEAQ (reference sequence). The CDR3 DNA reads TGTGCCAGCAGCTTAGCAGGACGCGGAGATACGCAGTATTTT. Protein: CASSLAGRGDTQYF.

The rearrangement links TRBV25-1 to TRBJ1-1, with D possibly being TRBD1 (5 bases). CDR3 length: 13 amino acids. Germline V gene lookup returns CDR1 MGHDK and CDR2 SYGVNS. Trimming removed 6 bases from V and 5 bases from J, with 13 bases in between. The CDR3 region has the DNA TGTGCCAGCAGATCCCAGGGTGGAACTGAAGCTTTCTTT. It is translated as CASRSQGGTEAFF.

The rearrangement uses TRBV7-2 and TRBJ2-7, with D perhaps matching TRBD1 (6 bases). CDR3 length equals 12 residues. Germline-derived CDR1 and CDR2 are SGHTA and FQGNSA. The ends were cut back, 4 bases at V and 2 bases at J, with 6 bases in the middle. The CDR3 loop is CASSWTAYEQYF. CDR3 nucleotide sequence: TGTGCCAGCAGCTGGACAGCCTACGAGCAGTACTTC.

The V gene is TRBV2, the J gene TRBJ2-1; 12 bases align to TRBD1. Trimming removed 5 bases from V and 8 bases from J; junction bases left unmatched: 4. The CDR3 is made up of 14 amino acids. Germline CDR1 reads SNHLY; CDR2 reads FYNNEI. CDR3 nucleotide sequence: TGTGCCAGCAGTCCGGGACAGGGGGCCTATGAGCAGTTCTTC. Residues: CASSPGQGAYEQFF.

This clonotype was detected a few times. CDR3: CSVGQGVTGELFF. CDR3 in DNA: TGCAGCGTTGGACAGGGGGTCACCGGGGAGCTGTTTTTT. This chain joins TRBV29-1 and TRBJ2-2; 9 bases are a match to TRBD1. The CDR3 has 13 residues. The germline gives CDR1 SQVTM, CDR2 ANQGSEA. V lost 4 bases and J lost 4; bases outside the gene matches: 1.

The chain has TRBV25-1 and TRBJ1-5; no reliable D call. Trimming shortened V by 6 bases and J by 5 bases, and 8 bases separated the two germline ends. Germline-derived CDR1 and CDR2 are MGHDK and SYGVNS. The CDR3 contains 12 residues. The CDR3 spells CASRDGDQPQHF. In DNA, the CDR3 is TGTGCCAGCAGGGACGGAGATCAGCCCCAGCATTTT.

The chain combines TRBV5-1 with TRBJ2-7; TRBD1 or TRBD2 may be the D gene (5 bases each). The V end was cut by 1 base, the J end by 0 bases, with 8 bases between. CDR3 length: 14 amino acids. Germline CDR1 reads SGHRS; CDR2 reads YFSETQ. CDR3 sequence: CASSLYGGSYEQYF. The CDR3 DNA is TGCGCCAGCAGCTTGTATGGGGGCTCCTACGAGCAGTACTTC.

This clonotype was detected only a few times. The chain joins TRBV21-1 to TRBJ1-5; the table's D call, TRBD1, has no DNA check behind it. TRBV21-1 is a pseudogene locus. The CDR3 spans 14 residues. The CDR3: CASSNDRAGQPQHF. The DNA for the CDR3 is TGTGCCAGCAGCAATGACAGGGCCGGTCAGCCCCAGCATTTT.

This clonotype was counted ten times or more. The chain employs TRBV5-1 and TRBJ1-6, with D possibly TRBD1 on 5 matching bases. V lost 4 bases, J lost 7 bases, and 12 bases lay in between. This CDR3 comprises 14 residues. Germline-derived CDR1 and CDR2 are SGHRS and YFSETQ. The CDR3 DNA reads TGCGCCAGCAGCCCGGGACGGGGAAATTCACCCCTCCACTTT. As protein: CASSPGRGNSPLHF.

This clonotype was observed many times. The chain has TRBV20-1 and TRBJ2-7; TRBD2 agrees at 8 bases. The CDR3 runs 16 residues. The V and J ends lost 0 bases and 0 bases, in that order; junction bases with no gene match: 7. Per the germline V gene, CDR1 is DFQATT and CDR2 is SNEGSKA (reference sequence). CDR3 in amino acids: CSARDLKRGSSYEQYF. The CDR3 DNA sequence: TGCAGTGCTAGAGATCTAAAGCGGGGGAGCTCCTACGAGCAGTACTTC.

This clonotype was detected ten times or more. The chain recombines TRBV12-3 or TRBV12-4 with TRBJ1-5; 10 bases agree with TRBD1. CDR3 length: 16 amino acids. Germline trimming cut 3 bases from V and 5 bases from J; bases unmatched to any gene: 7. This CDR3 reads CASSFATGGFDQPQHF. In DNA form, the CDR3 reads TGTGCCAGCAGTTTCGCGACAGGGGGCTTTGATCAGCCCCAGCATTTT.

This clonotype was seen at least ten times. V and J are TRBV10-3 and TRBJ1-6; possible D gene TRBD1, 6 bases. The CDR3 consists of 18 residues. Trimming removed 6 bases at V and 4 bases at J, with 22 bases between. The V gene's germline CDR1 is ENHRY and CDR2 SYGVKD. CDR3 nucleotide sequence: TGTGCCATCAGCGCATACCAACAGGGAGAAGGGTATAATTCACCCCTCCACTTT. The encoded protein is CAISAYQQGEGYNSPLHF.

The rearrangement joins TRBV6-1 to TRBJ1-5; no definite D call. The CDR3 consists of 12 residues. The V end was cut by 3 bases, the J end by 2 bases, with 2 bases between. Germline V gene sequence: CDR1 MNHNS, CDR2 SASEGT. CDR3 bases: TGTGCCAGCAGTGACCGCAATCAGCCCCAGCATTTT. This codes for CASSDRNQPQHF.

V is TRBV6-1 and J is TRBJ1-1; D may be TRBD1 (6 bases). CDR1 is MNHNS, CDR2 SASEGT, per germline. Trimming pared 8 bases from V and 4 bases from J, leaving 14 bases between. The CDR3 is 13 residues long. CDR3 sequence reads: CASRLGAVTEAFF. The CDR3 DNA follows: TGTGCCAGCCGCTTGGGGGCCGTCACTGAAGCTTTCTTT.

This clonotype was detected ten times or more. This chain joins TRBV29-1 and TRBJ2-1; 8 bases are a match to TRBD2. The CDR3 runs to 14 residues. Germline assignment: CDR1 SQVTM and CDR2 ANQGSEA. Germline trimming cut 7 bases from V and 0 bases from J; bases unmatched to any gene: 5. The CDR3 nucleotides read TGCAGCGCCCTAGCGGGTAGCTCCTACAATGAGCAGTTCTTC. Protein sequence: CSALAGSSYNEQFF.

In this sample, this clonotype turned up many times. J is TRBJ1-1 and V is TRBV18; D is uncertain. The V and J ends lost 6 bases and 4 bases respectively, with 18 bases between them. The CDR3 length is 15 residues. Germline CDR1 is KGHSH and CDR2 is LQKENI. The CDR3 DNA reads as TGTGCCAGCTCTCTGGGGAAGACCGAGGGCACTGAAGCTTTCTTT. This codes for CASSLGKTEGTEAFF. The full variable domain, completed using reference TRBV18 and TRBJ1-1, is NAGVMQNPRHLVRRRGQEARLRCSPMKGHSHVYWYRQLPEEGLKFMVYLQKENIIDESGMPKERFSAEFPKEGPSILRIQQVVRGDSAAYFCASSLGKTEGTEAFFGQGTRLTVV.

This clonotype was seen more than once but under ten times. V and J are TRBV3-1 and TRBJ1-1; maybe TRBD1 (5 bases). Germline CDR1 LGHDT, CDR2 YNNKEL (reference sequence). This CDR3 comprises 13 residues. The V end lost 0 bases, the J end lost 10 bases, and 12 bases lay between the germline ends. This CDR3 reads CASSQELGPGAFF. DNA of the CDR3: TGTGCCAGCAGCCAAGAACTGGGACCCGGAGCTTTCTTT.

This clonotype was seen many times. The CDR3 loop is CASRPGQVYGYTF. CDR3 DNA sequence: TGTGCCAGCAGACCGGGACAGGTCTATGGCTACACCTTC. The V gene is TRBV6-6, the J gene TRBJ1-2, with TRBD1 identical over 8 bases. This CDR3 is 13 amino acids long. The V gene's germline CDR1 is MNHNY and CDR2 SVGAGI (reference sequence). V gave up 6 bases and J gave up 4 bases; unmatched junction bases: 4.

This clonotype came up a few times. V is TRBV5-1 and J is TRBJ2-7; TRBD1 aligns across 7 bases. The CDR3 contains 14 residues. V trimming: 6 bases; J trimming: 0 bases; junction bases outside the gene matches: 6. The germline V gene encodes CDR1 SGHRS and CDR2 YFSETQ. The CDR3 loop reads CASTQGGNSYEQYF. As DNA, the CDR3 is TGCGCCAGCACCCAAGGGGGCAACTCCTACGAGCAGTACTTC.

This clonotype has only a few counts. V usage is TRBV12-5 and J usage is TRBJ2-1; D unclear. The germline CDR1 and CDR2 sequences are LGHNT and FRNRAP. V lost 2 bases and J 5 bases, leaving 10 bases between the germline ends. This CDR3 comprises 14 residues. The CDR3 DNA reads as TGTGCTAGTGGTTTGAGGGCAGGCGACAATGAGCAGTTCTTC. Translation: CASGLRAGDNEQFF.

This clonotype has ten or more counts. This chain connects TRBV24-1 to TRBJ2-2; no definite D call. CDR1 and CDR2 from the germline V gene are KGHDR and SFDVKD. CDR3 length equals 16 residues. Trimming left V 2 bases short and J 0 bases short, with 9 bases between. The CDR3 spells CATSDSPGANTGELFF. As DNA, the CDR3 is TGTGCCACCAGTGATTCCCCAGGAGCGAACACCGGGGAGCTGTTTTTT.

This rearrangement joins TRBV5-1 to TRBJ2-7; D is ambiguous. In germline, CDR1 is SGHRS, CDR2 YFSETQ. CDR3 length equals 14 residues. Trimming removed 2 bases from V and 0 bases from J, with 9 bases in between. The CDR3 DNA is TGCGCCAGCAGCTTCAGTGTCAGCTCCTACGAGCAGTACTTC. It encodes CASSFSVSSYEQYF.

Ten or more counts support this clonotype. This sequence joins TRBV6-2 or TRBV6-3 and TRBJ2-1; TRBD2 might be the D (6 bases). CDR1 and CDR2 (germline): MNHEY, SVGEGT. CDR3 length: 14 amino acids. The V gene lost 8 bases and the J gene lost 7 bases, with 18 bases spanning the gap. The CDR3 sequence: CASALSGRKNEQFF. The CDR3 DNA is TGTGCCAGCGCCCTCAGCGGGCGGAAGAATGAGCAGTTCTTC.

This clonotype was detected ten times or more. DNA for the CDR3: TGTGCCATCAGGGGGACAGCCGATGAGCAGTTCTTC. Amino acids: CAIRGTADEQFF. The chain has TRBV10-3 and TRBJ2-1, with 7 bases matching TRBD1. The V and J ends lost 6 bases and 8 bases, in that order; junction bases with no gene match: 4. This CDR3 spans 12 amino acids. Germline V gene lookup returns CDR1 ENHRY and CDR2 SYGVKD.